Listed below are T cell receptor beta chains from one sample, sequenced in a study of T cell changes during pregnancy in multiple sclerosis. Sequencing was performed with immunoSEQ multiplex PCR; in TCRdb, only in-frame clones are kept and a portion is missing. The sample includes about 57,000 clones, under 95% of them seen just once. Specimen: CD4+ T cells from peripheral blood mononuclear cells, collected in the second trimester of pregnancy. The receptors shown here come from a female donor with multiple sclerosis, enrolled in a pregnancy study. The CDR3 runs from the conserved cysteine through the conserved F or W. D genes are given only for firm matches. Size values are once, few and many counts, or a class for expanded clones, and some rows have none.

.	.	TRBV5-4	TRBJ2-1	CASSGAQTPYNEQFF	TGTGCCAGCAGCGGGGCCCAGACACCTTACAATGAGCAGTTCTTC
few	TRBD2	TRBV27	TRBJ2-1	CASSRRSSGEQFF	TGTGCCAGCAGCCGCCGCTCTAGCGGCGAGCAGTTCTTC
.	.	TRBV5-6	TRBJ1-4	CASSPHPAREGEKLFF	TGTGCCAGCAGCCCTCACCCTGCCAGGGAAGGTGAAAAACTGTTTTTT
.	TRBD2	TRBV2	TRBJ2-1	CASSQDAGRGEQFF	TGTGCCAGCAGCCAAGACGCGGGGAGGGGTGAGCAGTTCTTC
.	.	TRBV27	TRBJ2-7	CASSSNRNREQYF	TGTGCCAGCAGTTCCAACAGAAATCGCGAGCAGTACTTC
.	.	TRBV28	TRBJ2-1	CASTATEDEQFF	TGTGCCAGCACCGCGACGGAGGATGAGCAGTTCTTC
.	.	TRBV11-2	TRBJ2-2	CASSLAGGPGELFF	TGTGCCAGCAGCTTAGCGGGGGGCCCCGGGGAGCTGTTTTTT
medium-sized	.	TRBV30	TRBJ1-1	CAWSVRTTEAFF	TGTGCCTGGAGTGTCCGGACTACTGAAGCTTTCTTT
.	.	TRBV30	TRBJ2-5	CATRDKGLQETQYF	TGTGCCACCCGTGACAAGGGGTTACAAGAGACCCAGTACTTC
.	.	TRBV6-1	TRBJ2-5	CASRGQTHQETQYF	TGTGCCAGCAGAGGACAAACCCACCAAGAGACCCAGTACTTC
once	TRBD2	TRBV19	TRBJ2-1	CASSLQPGTSGMYYNEQFF	TGTGCCAGTAGTCTGCAGCCCGGGACTAGCGGTATGTACTACAATGAGCAGTTCTTC
.	.	TRBV7-3	TRBJ1-6	CASSLSRGFNSPLHF	TGTGCCAGCAGCTTAAGCCGGGGTTTTAATTCACCCCTCCACTTT
.	.	TRBV2	TRBJ2-3	CASGRTPQDTQYF	TGTGCCAGCGGGCGCACTCCACAAGATACGCAGTATTTT
.	.	TRBV7-3	TRBJ2-3	CASSFQDTDTQYF	TGTGCCAGCAGCTTCCAGGATACAGATACGCAGTATTTT
.	TRBD1	TRBV9	TRBJ1-2	CASSSRQGREGYTF	TGTGCCAGCAGCAGCCGACAGGGACGGGAGGGCTACACCTTC
.	TRBD1	TRBV19	TRBJ2-3	CASSIGDRTDTQYF	TGTGCCAGTAGTATAGGGGACAGGACAGATACGCAGTATTTT
.	TRBD1	TRBV2	TRBJ1-2	CASSEGKGTGYGYTF	TGTGCCAGCAGTGAAGGGAAGGGGACAGGCTATGGCTACACCTTC
.	TRBD2	TRBV28	TRBJ2-1	CASRETSTNEQFF	TGTGCCAGCAGGGAGACTAGCACCAATGAGCAGTTCTTC
.	.	TRBV10-3	TRBJ2-7	CAISEHGYYEQYF	TGTGCCATCAGTGAGCACGGTTACTACGAGCAGTACTTC
.	TRBD1	TRBV2	TRBJ1-1	CARAPGQKNTEAFF	TGTGCCAGGGCCCCGGGACAGAAGAACACTGAAGCTTTCTTT
.	TRBD2	TRBV27	TRBJ2-1	CASSWGLAGDLSSYNEQFF	TGTGCCAGCAGTTGGGGACTAGCGGGGGACCTTTCCTCCTACAATGAGCAGTTCTTC
.	.	TRBV7-3	TRBJ2-2	CASSSNQGGTGELFF	TGTGCCAGCAGCAGTAACCAGGGAGGTACCGGGGAGCTGTTTTTT
.	.	TRBV14	TRBJ2-5	CASSQTDTLTNPETQYF	TGTGCCAGCAGCCAGACGGACACCCTAACAAACCCAGAGACCCAGTACTTC
.	.	TRBV5-1	TRBJ2-7	CVARWQYF	TGCGTCGCGCGATGGCAGTACTTC
.	.	TRBV5-1	TRBJ1-2	CASSLGSYGYTF	TGCGCCAGCAGCTTGGGGAGCTATGGCTACACCTTC
.	TRBD1	TRBV7-3	TRBJ1-1	CASSFRTGGEAFF	TGTGCCAGCAGCTTTAGGACAGGGGGGGAAGCTTTCTTT
.	.	TRBV10-3	TRBJ2-7	CATRPPERDEQYF	TGTGCCACTAGGCCCCCTGAGAGGGACGAGCAGTACTTC
.	TRBD1	TRBV5-1	TRBJ2-7	CASSYGTGLYEQYF	TGCGCCAGCAGCTACGGGACAGGGTTATACGAGCAGTACTTC